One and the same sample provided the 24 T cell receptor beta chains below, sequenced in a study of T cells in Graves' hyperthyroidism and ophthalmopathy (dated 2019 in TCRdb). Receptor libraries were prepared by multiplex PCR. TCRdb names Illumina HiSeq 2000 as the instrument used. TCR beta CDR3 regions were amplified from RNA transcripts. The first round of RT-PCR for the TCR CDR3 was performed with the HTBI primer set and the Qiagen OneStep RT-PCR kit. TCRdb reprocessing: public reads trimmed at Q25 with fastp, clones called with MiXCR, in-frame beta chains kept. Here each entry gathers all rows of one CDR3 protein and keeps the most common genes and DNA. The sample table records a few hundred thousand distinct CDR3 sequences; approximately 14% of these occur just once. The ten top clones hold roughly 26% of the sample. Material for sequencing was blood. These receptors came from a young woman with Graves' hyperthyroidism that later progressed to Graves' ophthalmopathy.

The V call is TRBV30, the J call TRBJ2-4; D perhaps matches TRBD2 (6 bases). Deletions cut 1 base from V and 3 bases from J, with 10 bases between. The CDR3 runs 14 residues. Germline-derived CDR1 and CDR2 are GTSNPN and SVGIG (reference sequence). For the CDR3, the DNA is TGTGCCTGGAGTGGGGCCGGGGGCAAAAACATTCAGTACTTC. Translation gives CAWSGAGGKNIQYF.

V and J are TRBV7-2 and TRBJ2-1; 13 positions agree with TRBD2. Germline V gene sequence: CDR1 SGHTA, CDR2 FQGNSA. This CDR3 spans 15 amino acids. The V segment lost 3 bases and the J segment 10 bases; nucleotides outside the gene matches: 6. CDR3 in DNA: TGTGCCAGCAGCTTCGGACTAGCGGGAGCTCGAGAGCAGTTCTTC. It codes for CASSFGLAGAREQFF. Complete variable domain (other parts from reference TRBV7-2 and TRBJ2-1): GAGVSQSPSNKVTEKGKDVELRCDPISGHTALYWYRQSLGQGLEFLIYFQGNSAPDKSGLPSDRFSAERTGGSVSTLTIQRTQQEDSAVYLCASSFGLAGAREQFFGPGTRLTVL.

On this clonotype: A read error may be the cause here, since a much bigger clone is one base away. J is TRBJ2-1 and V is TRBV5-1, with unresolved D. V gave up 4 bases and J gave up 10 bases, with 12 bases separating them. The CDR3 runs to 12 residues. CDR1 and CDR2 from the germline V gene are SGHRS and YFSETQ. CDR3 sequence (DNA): TGCGCCAGCAGCGGGATGGGGAACGAGCAGTTCTTC. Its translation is CASSGMGNEQFF.

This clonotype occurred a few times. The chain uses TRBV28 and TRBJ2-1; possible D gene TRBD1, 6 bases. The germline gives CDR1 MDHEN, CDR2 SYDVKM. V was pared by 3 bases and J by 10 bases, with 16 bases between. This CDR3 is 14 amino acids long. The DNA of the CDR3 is TGTGCCAGCAGTTTCTCCCCTCCGAGGGGGGAGCAGTTCTTC. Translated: CASSFSPPRGEQFF. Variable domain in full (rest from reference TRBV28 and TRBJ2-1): DVKVTQSSRYLVKRTGEKVFLECVQDMDHENMFWYRQDPGLGLRLIYFSYDVKMKEKGDIPEGYSVSREKKERFSLILESASTNQTSMYLCASSFSPPRGEQFFGPGTRLTVL.

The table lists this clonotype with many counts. CDR3 in amino acids: CAWFPRIAGELFF. CDR3 bases: TGTGCCTGGTTTCCTAGGATCGCCGGGGAGCTGTTTTTT. V usage is TRBV30 and J usage is TRBJ2-2; D ambiguous. Germline CDR1 is GTSNPN and CDR2 is SVGIG (reference sequence). Trimming took 5 bases from V and 6 from J, leaving 13 bases between them. CDR3 length: 13 amino acids. The entire variable domain, with the rest obtained from reference TRBV30 and TRBJ2-2, is as follows: SQTIHQWPATLVQPVGSPLSLECTVEGTSNPNLYWYRQAAGRGLQLLFYSVGIGQISSEVPQNLSASRPQDRQFILSSKKLLLSDSGFYLCAWFPRIAGELFFGEGSRLTVL.

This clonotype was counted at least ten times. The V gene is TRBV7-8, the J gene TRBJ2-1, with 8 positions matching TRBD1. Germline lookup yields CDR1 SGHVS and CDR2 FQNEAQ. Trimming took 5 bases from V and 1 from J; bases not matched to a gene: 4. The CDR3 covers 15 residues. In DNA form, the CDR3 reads TGTGCCAGCAGCCAACGGGACAGGTCCTACAATGAGCAGTTCTTC. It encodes CASSQRDRSYNEQFF.

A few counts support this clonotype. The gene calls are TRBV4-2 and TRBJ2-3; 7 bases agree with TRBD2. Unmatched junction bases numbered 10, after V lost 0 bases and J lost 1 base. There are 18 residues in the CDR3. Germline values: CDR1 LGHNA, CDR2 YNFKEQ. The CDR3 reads CASSQDAQAGLGTDTQYF. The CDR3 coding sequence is TGTGCCAGCAGCCAAGACGCGCAAGCGGGGTTGGGCACAGATACGCAGTATTTT.

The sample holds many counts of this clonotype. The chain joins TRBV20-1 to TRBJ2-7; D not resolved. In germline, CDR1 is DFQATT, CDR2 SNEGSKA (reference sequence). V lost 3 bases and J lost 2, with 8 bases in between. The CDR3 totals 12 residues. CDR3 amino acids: CSARAPPYEQYF. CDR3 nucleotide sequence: TGCAGTGCTAGGGCCCCACCCTACGAGCAGTACTTC.

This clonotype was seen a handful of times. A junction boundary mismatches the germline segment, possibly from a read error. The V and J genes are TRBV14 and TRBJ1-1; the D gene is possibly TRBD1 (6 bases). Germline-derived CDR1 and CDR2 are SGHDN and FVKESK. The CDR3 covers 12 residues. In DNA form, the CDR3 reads TGTGCCAGCAGCCAAGATTTTAGGGGGGCGATCTTT. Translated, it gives CASSQDFRGAIF.

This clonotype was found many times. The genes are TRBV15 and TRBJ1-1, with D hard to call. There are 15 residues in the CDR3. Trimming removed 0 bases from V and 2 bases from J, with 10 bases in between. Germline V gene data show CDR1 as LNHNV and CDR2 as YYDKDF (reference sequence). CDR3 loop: CATSRDRQLNTEAFF. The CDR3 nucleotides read TGTGCCACCAGCAGAGATCGGCAGCTAAACACTGAAGCTTTCTTT.

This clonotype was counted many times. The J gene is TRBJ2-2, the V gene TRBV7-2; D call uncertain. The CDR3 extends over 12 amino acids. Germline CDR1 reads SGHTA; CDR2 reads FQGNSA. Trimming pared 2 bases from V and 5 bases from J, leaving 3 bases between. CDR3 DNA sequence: TGTGCCAGCAGCTTATGGACCGGGGAGCTGTTTTTT. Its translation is CASSLWTGELFF. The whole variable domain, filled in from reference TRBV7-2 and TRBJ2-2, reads GAGVSQSPSNKVTEKGKDVELRCDPISGHTALYWYRQSLGQGLEFLIYFQGNSAPDKSGLPSDRFSAERTGGSVSTLTIQRTQQEDSAVYLCASSLWTGELFFGEGSRLTVL.

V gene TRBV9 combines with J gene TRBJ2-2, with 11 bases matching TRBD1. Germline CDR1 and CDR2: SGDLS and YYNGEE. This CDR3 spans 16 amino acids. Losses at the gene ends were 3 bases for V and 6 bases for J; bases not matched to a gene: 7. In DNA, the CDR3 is TGTGCCAGCAGCGACCCCGGGACAGGGGGATCCGGGGAGCTGTTTTTT. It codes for CASSDPGTGGSGELFF.

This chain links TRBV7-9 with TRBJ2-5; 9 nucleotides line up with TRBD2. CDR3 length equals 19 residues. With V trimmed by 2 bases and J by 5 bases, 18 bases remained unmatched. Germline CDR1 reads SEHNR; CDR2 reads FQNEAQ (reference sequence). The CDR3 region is CASSLIPASGIIKRETQYF. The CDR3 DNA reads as TGTGCCAGCAGCTTAATCCCGGCTAGCGGGATTATTAAAAGGGAGACCCAGTACTTC.

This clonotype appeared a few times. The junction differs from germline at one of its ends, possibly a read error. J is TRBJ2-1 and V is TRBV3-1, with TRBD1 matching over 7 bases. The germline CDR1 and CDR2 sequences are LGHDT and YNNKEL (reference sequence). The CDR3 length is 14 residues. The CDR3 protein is CASSPSTGNNGQFF. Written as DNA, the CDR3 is TGTGCCAGCAGCCCCTCGACAGGGAACAATGGGCAGTTCTTC.

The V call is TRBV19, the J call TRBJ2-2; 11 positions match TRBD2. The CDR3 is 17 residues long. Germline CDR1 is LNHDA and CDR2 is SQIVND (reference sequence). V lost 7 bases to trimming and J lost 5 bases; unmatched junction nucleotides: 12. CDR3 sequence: CASTPGGLAGPTGELFF. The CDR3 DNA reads TGTGCCAGTACCCCGGGAGGACTAGCGGGCCCAACCGGGGAGCTGTTTTTT.

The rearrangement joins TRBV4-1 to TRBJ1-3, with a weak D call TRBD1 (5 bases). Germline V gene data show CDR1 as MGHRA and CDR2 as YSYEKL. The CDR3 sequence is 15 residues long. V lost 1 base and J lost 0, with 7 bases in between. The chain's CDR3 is CASSQVGGSGNTIYF. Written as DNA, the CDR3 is TGCGCCAGCAGCCAAGTTGGGGGCTCTGGAAACACCATATATTTT.

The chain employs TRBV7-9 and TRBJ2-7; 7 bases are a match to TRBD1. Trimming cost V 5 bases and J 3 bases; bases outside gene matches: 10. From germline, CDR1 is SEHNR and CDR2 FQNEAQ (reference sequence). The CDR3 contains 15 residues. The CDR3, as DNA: TGTGCCAGCAGCACCCCGGGACAGACCTTCTACGAGCAGTACTTC. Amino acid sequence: CASSTPGQTFYEQYF.

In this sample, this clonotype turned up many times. The CDR3 coding sequence is TGCAGCGTCCGGCGTGAGGGGAACTCCTACGAGCAGTACTTC. Translated, it gives CSVRREGNSYEQYF. The genes are TRBV29-1 and TRBJ2-7; D might be TRBD1 or TRBD2, each matching 5 bases. There are 14 residues in the CDR3. The V gene lost 6 bases and the J gene lost 0 bases, with 15 bases spanning the gap. Germline loops: CDR1 SQVTM, CDR2 ANQGSEA.

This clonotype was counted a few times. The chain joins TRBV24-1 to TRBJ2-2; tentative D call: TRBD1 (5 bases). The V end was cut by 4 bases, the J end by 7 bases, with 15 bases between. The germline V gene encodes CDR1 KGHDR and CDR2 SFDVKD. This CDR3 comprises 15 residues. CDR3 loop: CATSDLPDSLGELFF. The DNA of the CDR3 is TGTGCCACCAGTGACCTACCCGACAGCCTCGGGGAGCTGTTTTTT.

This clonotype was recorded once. The CDR3 nucleotides are TGCAGCGTTCTAACCGGGGAGAACACTGAAGCTTTCTTT. Its protein product is CSVLTGENTEAFF. The rearrangement joins TRBV29-1 to TRBJ1-1; D is uncertain. Trimming cost V 5 bases and J 1 base, with 11 bases left between them. The CDR3 runs 13 residues. CDR1 and CDR2 from the germline V gene are SQVTM and ANQGSEA.

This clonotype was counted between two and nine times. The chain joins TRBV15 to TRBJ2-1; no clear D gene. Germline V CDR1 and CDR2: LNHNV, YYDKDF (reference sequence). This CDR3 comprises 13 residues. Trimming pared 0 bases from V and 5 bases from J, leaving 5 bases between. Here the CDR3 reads CATSRDQDNEQFF. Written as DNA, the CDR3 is TGTGCCACCAGCAGAGATCAAGACAATGAGCAGTTCTTC.

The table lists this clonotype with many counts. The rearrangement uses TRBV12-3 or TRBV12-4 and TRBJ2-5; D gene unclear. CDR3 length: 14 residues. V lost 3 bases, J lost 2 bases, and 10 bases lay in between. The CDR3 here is CASSFVSRQETQYF. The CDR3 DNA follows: TGTGCCAGCAGTTTTGTGTCCCGACAAGAGACCCAGTACTTC.

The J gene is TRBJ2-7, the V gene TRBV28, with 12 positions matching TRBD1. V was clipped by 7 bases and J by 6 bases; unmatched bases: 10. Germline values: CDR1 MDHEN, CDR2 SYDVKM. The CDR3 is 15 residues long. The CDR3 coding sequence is TGTGCCAGCACCATTGGGACAGGGGGCGGATTCGAGCAGTACTTC. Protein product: CASTIGTGGGFEQYF.

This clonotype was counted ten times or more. CDR3 bases: TGTGCCAGCAGTTACGGGACTAGCGGGAACTCCTACGAGCAGTACTTC. This sequence encodes CASSYGTSGNSYEQYF. The V and J genes are TRBV6-6 and TRBJ2-7; TRBD2 agrees at 13 bases. Germline CDR1 is MNHNY and CDR2 is SVGAGI (reference sequence). The junction had 1 base not matched to a gene; V was cut back by 2 bases and J by 0 bases. This CDR3 region has 16 residues.